These 20 T cell receptor beta chains share one sample of origin, sequenced in a study of cytomegalovirus exposure and HLA in healthy donors. 60 Vbeta and 13 Jbeta primers were used in PCR. Assay: immunoSEQ multiplex PCR; the TCRdb copy retains only in-frame clones and omits some. The sample lists about 160,000 clones; under 90% were seen once. Sample: PBMCs. Every receptor here comes from a man aged 18-30 years in good health and CMV-seronegative.

This sequence joins TRBV4-1 and TRBJ2-5; TRBD2 aligns across 16 bases. The CDR3 has 18 residues. Trimming removed 4 bases from V and 5 bases from J; junction bases left unmatched: 10. Germline CDR1 is MGHRA and CDR2 is YSYEKL. The CDR3 region is CASSLLGTSGGGPETQYF. The CDR3 DNA reads TGCGCCAGCAGCCTCCTTGGGACTAGCGGGGGGGGCCCGGAGACCCAGTACTTC.

V is TRBV5-1 and J is TRBJ1-4; perhaps TRBD1 as D (6 bases). V was clipped by 0 bases and J by 6 bases, with 9 bases between them. The CDR3 has 14 residues. Germline V gene data show CDR1 as SGHRS and CDR2 as YFSETQ. The chain's CDR3 is CASSLEGGDEKLFF. CDR3 nucleotides: TGCGCCAGCAGCTTGGAGGGGGGGGATGAAAAACTGTTTTTT.

The genes are TRBV5-1 and TRBJ2-3, with 11 nucleotides matching TRBD2. Trimming cost V 0 bases and J 0 bases; bases outside gene matches: 6. CDR1 and CDR2 from the germline V gene are SGHRS and YFSETQ. CDR3 length: 18 amino acids. The CDR3 DNA reads TGCGCCAGCAGCTTGGGCCTAGCGGGGGGACTTAGCACAGATACGCAGTATTTT. Its translation is CASSLGLAGGLSTDTQYF.

As regards this clone: A read error may account for a junction end that differs from germline. The gene calls are TRBV7-7 and TRBJ2-3; 8 bases fit TRBD1. Germline V CDR1 and CDR2: SSHAT, FNYEAQ (reference sequence). The CDR3 sequence is 15 residues long. CDR3 loop: CASSFGQGSTDTQYF. Written as DNA, the CDR3 is TGTGCTAGCAGCTTTGGACAGGGAAGCACAGATACGCAGTATTTT.

The chain carries TRBV5-6 and TRBJ1-5; D gene ambiguous. From germline, CDR1 is SGHDT and CDR2 YYEEEE. The V and J ends lost 2 bases and 7 bases respectively, with 13 bases between them. This CDR3 is built from 14 residues. CDR3 DNA: TGTGCCAGCAGCTTCCGGGGAGTAAGCCAGCCCCAGCATTTT. As protein: CASSFRGVSQPQHF.

This chain joins TRBV5-6 and TRBJ2-2; 9 bases match TRBD2. The germline CDR1 and CDR2 sequences are SGHDT and YYEEEE. V lost 4 bases to trimming and J lost 5 bases; unmatched junction nucleotides: 6. This CDR3 has 15 amino acids. CDR3 region: CASSDSSGGTGELFF. The CDR3, as DNA: TGTGCCAGCAGCGATTCGAGCGGGGGGACCGGGGAGCTGTTTTTT.

The J gene is TRBJ2-5, the V gene TRBV7-2; TRBD1 matches at 7 bases. The CDR3 totals 14 residues. V gave up 6 bases and J gave up 1 base; unmatched junction bases: 5. The V gene's germline CDR1 is SGHTA and CDR2 FQGNSA. The CDR3 protein is CASSFGTVQETQYF. CDR3 DNA sequence: TGTGCCAGCAGTTTTGGGACAGTCCAAGAGACCCAGTACTTC.

This clone was detected once. This CDR3 reads CASSLDLISVNTEAFF. The CDR3 coding sequence is TGTGCCAGCAGTTTAGATTTAATTAGTGTGAACACTGAAGCTTTCTTT. This rearrangement joins TRBV28 to TRBJ1-1; D remains unclear. The V and J ends lost 2 bases and 0 bases respectively, with 13 bases between them. The CDR3 has 16 residues. Per the germline V gene, CDR1 is MDHEN and CDR2 is SYDVKM. The full variable domain, rest sourced from reference TRBV28 and TRBJ1-1, is DVKVTQSSRYLVKRTGEKVFLECVQDMDHENMFWYRQDPGLGLRLIYFSYDVKMKEKGDIPEGYSVSREKKERFSLILESASTNQTSMYLCASSLDLISVNTEAFFGQGTRLTVV.

The J gene is TRBJ1-5, the V gene TRBV6-5; D unresolved. This CDR3 region has 12 residues. V lost 7 bases and J 2 bases, leaving 6 bases between the germline ends. Germline V gene data show CDR1 as MNHEY and CDR2 as SVGAGI. This chain's CDR3 is CASKTGNQPQHF. The CDR3 DNA follows: TGTGCCAGCAAAACTGGCAATCAGCCCCAGCATTTT.

Notes on this clone: The junction departs from germline at one end; a sequencing error may be responsible. V is TRBV5-1 and J is TRBJ2-7; D is uncertain. The CDR3 extends over 15 amino acids. Germline CDR1 reads SGHRS; CDR2 reads YFSETQ. The CDR3 is CASSLVEILSDEQYF. The CDR3 nucleotides read TGCGCCAGCAGCTTGGTGGAGATCCTCTCCGACGAGCAGTACTTC. The full variable domain, its missing parts supplied by reference TRBV5-1 and TRBJ2-7, is KAGVTQTPRYLIKTRGQQVTLSCSPISGHRSVSWYQQTPGQGLQFLFEYFSETQRNKGNFPGRFSGRQFSNSRSEMNVSTLELGDSALYLCASSLVEILSDEQYFGPGTRLTVT.

The chain is built from TRBV7-6 and TRBJ2-6; maybe TRBD2 (5 bases). There are 14 residues in the CDR3. Trimming removed 7 bases at V and 0 bases at J, with 7 bases between. Germline lookup yields CDR1 SGHVS and CDR2 FNYEAQ. CDR3 residues: CASTGDSGANVLTF. CDR3 bases: TGTGCCAGCACCGGGGACTCTGGGGCCAACGTCCTGACTTTC.

The chain has TRBV6-1 and TRBJ1-5; 7 bases map to TRBD1. The CDR3 covers 12 residues. V was clipped by 9 bases and J by 9 bases; unmatched bases: 8. The V gene's germline CDR1 is MNHNS and CDR2 SASEGT. CDR3 DNA sequence: TGTGCCAGTCAACAGGGGAACCCGCCCCAGCATTTT. It is translated as CASQQGNPPQHF.

The V and J genes are TRBV7-9 and TRBJ1-3; D perhaps matches TRBD1 (5 bases). Per the germline V gene, CDR1 is SEHNR and CDR2 is FQNEAQ (reference sequence). V was clipped by 1 base and J by 2 bases, with 6 bases between them. The CDR3 is 14 amino acids. The CDR3 here is CASSLVGAGNTIYF. The DNA of the CDR3 is TGTGCCAGCAGCTTAGTAGGGGCTGGAAACACCATATATTTT.

The chain carries TRBV5-6 and TRBJ2-7; 8 bases map to TRBD1. Germline V gene lookup returns CDR1 SGHDT and CDR2 YYEEEE. V dropped 6 bases and J dropped 3; count of bases not matched to a gene: 11. The CDR3 length is 15 residues. CDR3 loop: CASNTPGQDNYEQYF. As DNA, the CDR3 is TGTGCCAGCAACACCCCGGGACAGGACAACTACGAGCAGTACTTC. Supplemented by reference TRBV5-6 and TRBJ2-7, the full variable domain reads DAGVTQSPTHLIKTRGQQVTLRCSPKSGHDTVSWYQQALGQGPQFIFQYYEEEERQRGNFPDRFSGHQFPNYSSELNVNALLLGDSALYLCASNTPGQDNYEQYFGPGTRLTVT.

The rearrangement links TRBV2 to TRBJ2-2, with TRBD2 matching 8 bases. The CDR3 loop spans 16 amino acids. After removal of 4 bases from V and 1 base from J, the junction contained 5 bases not matched to a gene. CDR1 and CDR2 (germline): SNHLY, FYNNEI. In nucleotides, the CDR3 is TGTGCCAGCAGTGGATCGAGCGGGAGGAACACCGGGGAGCTGTTTTTT. Protein product: CASSGSSGRNTGELFF.

This chain links TRBV4-1 with TRBJ1-6; D gene ambiguous. This CDR3 has 15 amino acids. Between the trimmed V and J ends, which lost 0 bases and 10 bases, there was a span of 13 bases. The germline V gene encodes CDR1 MGHRA and CDR2 YSYEKL. The CDR3 DNA sequence: TGCGCCAGCAGCCAAGATTCTGCAGGTGGCTCACCCCTCCACTTT. Amino acids: CASSQDSAGGSPLHF.

CDR3 sequence reads: CASSPSRTSGGKGTQYF. DNA of the CDR3: TGTGCCAGCAGCCCCTCCCGGACTAGCGGGGGAAAGGGGACGCAGTATTTT. The genes are TRBV7-2 and TRBJ2-3; 13 nucleotides line up with TRBD2. The CDR3 is 17 residues long. V was pared by 5 bases and J by 9 bases, with 14 bases of the junction left unmatched. Germline assignment: CDR1 SGHTA and CDR2 FQGNSA. Based on the CDR3 plus reference TRBV7-2 and TRBJ2-3, the full variable domain is GAGVSQSPSNKVTEKGKDVELRCDPISGHTALYWYRQSLGQGLEFLIYFQGNSAPDKSGLPSDRFSAERTGGSVSTLTIQRTQQEDSAVYLCASSPSRTSGGKGTQYFGPGTRLTVL.

This clone was found once. V is TRBV4-3 and J is TRBJ2-2, with TRBD2 identical over 7 bases. The V segment lost 3 bases and the J segment 2 bases; nucleotides outside the gene matches: 6. The germline CDR1 and CDR2 sequences are LGHNA and YSLEER. The CDR3 is made up of 16 amino acids. The CDR3 DNA sequence: TGCGCCAGCAGCCATGGGGGGGTTGTAAACACCGGGGAGCTGTTTTTT. Encoded protein: CASSHGGVVNTGELFF.

The chain recombines TRBV18 with TRBJ2-3; TRBD2 agrees at 9 bases. In germline, CDR1 is KGHSH, CDR2 LQKENI. The CDR3 consists of 16 residues. V was pared by 1 base and J by 5 bases, with 7 bases of the junction left unmatched. The DNA of the CDR3 is TGTGCCAGCTCACCACTTCGCGGGGGGGGCCAAGATACGCAGTATTTT. Translating it yields CASSPLRGGGQDTQYF.

This chain joins TRBV7-3 and TRBJ2-3, with no clear D. Germline lookup yields CDR1 SGHTA and CDR2 FQGTGA. This CDR3 region has 15 residues. V lost 0 bases, J lost 2 bases, and 9 bases lay in between. The DNA for the CDR3 is TGTGCCAGCAGCTTAACACAGTCGAACACAGATACGCAGTATTTT. Amino acids: CASSLTQSNTDTQYF.